Presented here are 16 T cell receptor beta chains from one specimen sequenced in a study of blood T cell repertoires in COVID-19. The protocol was immunoSEQ multiplex PCR, while the TCRdb copy is restricted to in-frame clones and leaves out a portion. In the table there are about 270,000 clones, approximately 86% of which are singletons. Sequences were obtained from peripheral blood. The receptors come from a man aged 35-49 years who had recovered from COVID-19.

This chain joins TRBV4-3 and TRBJ2-3, with 8 positions matching TRBD2. The J segment lost 2 bases and the V segment lost 4 bases, leaving 8 bases of the junction unmatched. In germline, CDR1 is LGHNA, CDR2 YSLEER. There are 16 residues in the CDR3. This chain's CDR3 is CASSLGGGRITDTQYF. As DNA, the CDR3 is TGCGCCAGCAGCCTCGGGGGGGGGCGGATCACAGATACGCAGTATTTT.

This chain links TRBV30 with TRBJ2-7; a weak D match, TRBD2 (6 bases). Germline CDR1 is GTSNPN and CDR2 is SVGIG (reference sequence). The V and J ends lost 2 bases and 0 bases respectively, with 8 bases between them. This CDR3 spans 13 amino acids. DNA for the CDR3: TGTGCCTGGAGTTCGACTAGCTCCTACGAGCAGTACTTC. Protein sequence: CAWSSTSSYEQYF.

The V gene is TRBV25-1, the J gene TRBJ2-2; weak D call: TRBD1 (6 bases). From germline, CDR1 is MGHDK and CDR2 SYGVNS. This CDR3 contains 16 residues. V shed 7 bases and J shed 0 bases, with 15 bases lying between them. The CDR3 DNA reads TGTGCCAGCATCCCCAGAGAGGGGGCGAACACCGGGGAGCTGTTTTTT. Translation gives CASIPREGANTGELFF.

The chain links TRBV7-8 to TRBJ2-7, with TRBD2 identical over 12 bases. V was pared by 2 bases and J by 6 bases, with 8 bases of the junction left unmatched. The CDR3 covers 16 residues. Germline V gene sequence: CDR1 SGHVS, CDR2 FQNEAQ. CDR3 sequence (DNA): TGTGCCAGCAGCTTAAAGCTGGCTAGCGGGAGGGGCGAGCAGTACTTC. As protein: CASSLKLASGRGEQYF.

This chain uses TRBV19 with TRBJ1-5; D is unresolved. Looked up from germline, CDR1 is LNHDA and CDR2 is SQIVND (reference sequence). This CDR3 is built from 15 residues. The V gene lost 1 base and the J gene lost 5 bases, with 12 bases spanning the gap. The CDR3 spells CASSIADSLYQPQHF. CDR3 nucleotides: TGTGCCAGTAGTATAGCGGACTCCCTATATCAGCCCCAGCATTTT.

This sequence joins TRBV10-3 and TRBJ1-1; 8 positions match TRBD1. The V gene end was trimmed by 10 bases and the J gene end by 6 bases; junction bases not matched to a gene: 13. CDR3 size: 14 residues. Germline values: CDR1 ENHRY, CDR2 SYGVKD. The chain's CDR3 is CATKSPGTGSEAFF. CDR3 coding DNA: TGTGCCACTAAAAGTCCCGGGACAGGCTCTGAAGCTTTCTTT.

There are many counts of this clone. The chain employs TRBV14 and TRBJ1-3; 7 positions agree with TRBD1. Germline V lookup: CDR1 SGHDN, CDR2 FVKESK. Trimming removed 1 base from V and 2 bases from J; junction bases left unmatched: 5. The CDR3 extends over 16 amino acids. The CDR3 sequence: CASSQVAGGAGNTIYF. The CDR3 nucleotides are TGTGCCAGCAGCCAAGTCGCAGGGGGAGCTGGAAACACCATATATTTT.

V is TRBV30 and J is TRBJ2-3; D ambiguous. This CDR3 spans 13 amino acids. Germline V gene lookup returns CDR1 GTSNPN and CDR2 SVGIG (reference sequence). The V gene lost 3 bases and the J gene lost 2 bases, with 9 bases spanning the gap. The DNA for the CDR3 is TGTGCCTGGAGCCGTCAGTCCACAGATACGCAGTATTTT. Protein sequence: CAWSRQSTDTQYF. Using reference TRBV30 and TRBJ2-3 for the parts outside the CDR3, the full variable domain is SQTIHQWPATLVQPVGSPLSLECTVEGTSNPNLYWYRQAAGRGLQLLFYSVGIGQISSEVPQNLSASRPQDRQFILSSKKLLLSDSGFYLCAWSRQSTDTQYFGPGTRLTVL.

The chain carries TRBV7-9 and TRBJ2-7; 9 nucleotides match TRBD2. This CDR3 contains 14 residues. Per the germline V gene, CDR1 is SEHNR and CDR2 is FQNEAQ (reference sequence). Germline trimming cut 5 bases from V and 7 bases from J; bases unmatched to any gene: 9. The CDR3 loop is CASSLSGGPPEQYF. CDR3 nucleotide sequence: TGTGCCAGCAGCCTTAGCGGGGGACCACCAGAGCAGTACTTC.

V gene TRBV18 combines with J gene TRBJ1-1; TRBD1 matches at 7 bases. There are 13 residues in the CDR3. The V gene end was trimmed by 7 bases and the J gene end by 1 base; junction bases not matched to a gene: 3. The germline V gene has CDR1 KGHSH and CDR2 LQKENI. The CDR3 DNA is TGTGCCAGCTATCGGACAGGGAACACTGAAGCTTTCTTT. Translation: CASYRTGNTEAFF.

This chain uses TRBV7-2 with TRBJ2-7; TRBD1 matches at 9 bases. This CDR3 comprises 16 residues. With V trimmed by 4 bases and J by 6 bases, 13 bases remained unmatched. Per germline, CDR1 SGHTA and CDR2 FQGNSA. The CDR3 DNA reads as TGTGCCAGCAGCTCCGGGGGGACAGGGTACGTTCGCGAGCAGTACTTC. Protein sequence: CASSSGGTGYVREQYF.

The chain uses TRBV6-4 and TRBJ1-2; D is possibly TRBD1 (5 bases). The CDR3 is 15 amino acids. CDR1 is MRHNA, CDR2 SNTAGT, per germline. The V end lost 6 bases, the J end lost 3 bases, and 17 bases lay between the germline ends. CDR3 nucleotides: TGTGCCAGCAGCCCCGCCGGGGGAGGCGACTATGGCTACACCTTC. Translated: CASSPAGGGDYGYTF.

V usage is TRBV6-1 and J usage is TRBJ1-5; 8 bases map to TRBD1. The V gene's germline CDR1 is MNHNS and CDR2 SASEGT. Trimming cost V 4 bases and J 0 bases; bases outside gene matches: 8. The CDR3 consists of 17 residues. The CDR3 spells CASSADRVRSSNQPQHF. The DNA of the CDR3 is TGTGCCAGCAGTGCGGACAGGGTTAGGAGTAGCAATCAGCCCCAGCATTTT.

The chain combines TRBV7-6 with TRBJ2-5; the D gene is possibly TRBD2 (6 bases). Trimming took 3 bases from V and 0 from J, leaving 11 bases between them. The CDR3 is 15 residues long. CDR1 and CDR2 (germline): SGHVS, FNYEAQ. CDR3 coding DNA: TGTGCCAGCAGCTTGGCCAGCGGGTACCAAGAGACCCAGTACTTC. This codes for CASSLASGYQETQYF. The entire variable domain, with the rest obtained from reference TRBV7-6 and TRBJ2-5, is as follows: GAGVSQSPRYKVTKRGQDVALRCDPISGHVSLYWYRQALGQGPEFLTYFNYEAQQDKSGLPNDRFSAERPEGSISTLTIQRTEQRDSAMYRCASSLASGYQETQYFGPGTRLLVL.

This rearrangement joins TRBV4-3 to TRBJ1-4; D not certain. V lost 1 base to trimming and J lost 8 bases, with 11 bases between them. The CDR3 runs 14 residues. CDR1 is LGHNA and CDR2 is YSLEER in the germline V gene. This CDR3 is CASSQGSRREKLFF. CDR3 nucleotide sequence: TGCGCCAGCAGCCAAGGATCGCGGAGGGAAAAACTGTTTTTT.

This sequence joins TRBV5-6 and TRBJ2-5; 12 nucleotides agree with TRBD2. V shed 4 bases, J shed 7 bases, and the junction held 8 bases outside the gene matches. Germline V CDR1 and CDR2: SGHDT, YYEEEE. The CDR3 totals 15 residues. DNA of the CDR3: TGTGCCAGCAGCCTAACCGGGACTAGCGGGTCGACCCAGTACTTC. Its protein is CASSLTGTSGSTQYF.